This T cell receptor beta chain was captured by sequencing in a study of cytomegalovirus exposure and HLA in healthy donors. V was shortened by 1 base and J by 5 bases, with 12 bases between the two germline ends. CDR1 is SGHRS and CDR2 is YFSETQ in the germline V gene. This CDR3 comprises 14 residues. To note about this clone: As yet, its antigen is unknown.

TCRdb's table, derived via immunoSEQ multiplex PCR, lists solely in-frame clones and lacks some. The table records under 250,000 clones, 75% to 95% of them present only once. Study results and limitations: The TCR clusters that emerged in the first cohort tended, a later analysis found, to co-occur in the 120 or so validation repertoires. The listing of 150 to 200 TCR beta chains classed them as cytomegalovirus-associated.

Sequencing used PBMCs. This sequence originates from a woman between 18 and 30 years old in good health and CMV-seronegative. The chain carries TRBV5-1 and TRBJ2-5, with D unclear. The CDR3 protein is CASSLTDSQETQYF. For the CDR3, the DNA is TGCGCCAGCAGCTTGACCGACTCCCAGGAGACCCAGTACTTC.